These 3 T cell receptor beta chains were sequenced from one sample in a study of blood T cell repertoires in COVID-19. Repertoires were generated with immunoSEQ multiplex PCR, while TCRdb's copy carries only in-frame clones and drops some. Of around 230,000 clones listed, roughly 90% are singletons. The material sequenced was PBMCs or T cells enriched from blood (not recorded which). The receptors come from a man aged 18 to 35 with acute COVID-19.

This clone was recorded once. The V call is TRBV29-1, the J call TRBJ2-3; TRBD1 matches 7 bases. Germline lookup yields CDR1 SQVTM and CDR2 ANQGSEA. J lost 2 bases, V lost 7 bases, and 15 bases had no gene match. The CDR3 runs to 16 residues. The CDR3 here is CSAPSGTDYTTDTQYF. The CDR3 nucleotides are TGCAGCGCCCCCTCCGGGACAGATTATACCACAGATACGCAGTATTTT.

This chain joins TRBV27 and TRBJ1-1, with 7 bases aligning to TRBD1. Germline values: CDR1 MNHEY, CDR2 SMNVEV (reference sequence). There are 14 residues in the CDR3. V gave up 4 bases and J gave up 4 bases; unmatched junction bases: 6. CDR3 coding DNA: TGTGCCAGCAGTTCCTCGTCAGGGGGCACTGAAGCTTTCTTT. Translation: CASSSSSGGTEAFF.

For the CDR3, the DNA is TGTGCCAGCGGAAGGAGGGTACCGGGGGAGCAGTACTTC. Protein sequence: CASGRRVPGEQYF. This chain joins TRBV21-1 and TRBJ2-7; the D call of TRBD2 is as the table states it, not checked on the DNA. TRBV21-1 is a known pseudogene. The CDR3 extends over 13 amino acids.